Presented here are 20 T cell receptor beta chains from one specimen sequenced in a study of T and B cells in COVID-19 patients. Each TRB amplification used about 220-500 ng of genomic DNA from blood. Multiplex PCR with BIOMED2 TRB-A/B primer pools amplified TRB rearrangements. TCRdb re-called the multiplex PCR reads through MiXCR, storing one row per CDR3 protein. The table shows some 10,000 distinct CDR3 sequences, with almost 30% occurring only once. Sequencing used blood. The receptors here all came from a human donor who had recovered from COVID-19.

The V gene is TRBV6-1, the J gene TRBJ2-1; TRBD2 agrees at 10 bases. Looked up from germline, CDR1 is MNHNS and CDR2 is SASEGT. CDR3 size: 18 residues. The V and J ends lost 2 bases and 1 base, in that order; junction bases with no gene match: 8. The CDR3 nucleotides read TGTGCCAGCAGTGAAAGTCAACTAGCGGGGCGATCCTACAATGAGCAGTTCTTC. Protein: CASSESQLAGRSYNEQFF.

The chain employs TRBV28 and TRBJ2-4; D is unclear. The germline CDR1 and CDR2 sequences are MDHEN and SYDVKM. This CDR3 contains 13 residues. V was cut by 3 bases and J by 4 bases, with 7 bases left in between. The CDR3 region has the DNA TGTGCCAGCAGTTTTGGGATTAAAAACATTCAGTACTTC. Protein: CASSFGIKNIQYF.

Within the sample, this clonotype is medium-sized (0.01 to 0.1%). The rearrangement uses TRBV29-1 and TRBJ2-6; D unresolved. The CDR3 runs to 15 residues. Trimming cost V 5 bases and J 0 bases, with 11 bases left between them. Germline assignment: CDR1 SQVTM and CDR2 ANQGSEA. The CDR3 region is CSVLLQNSGANVLTF. CDR3 sequence (DNA): TGCAGCGTTCTTCTGCAGAACTCTGGGGCCAACGTCCTGACTTTC.

CDR3 protein: CASSPGRLDTDTQYF. As DNA, the CDR3 is TGTGCCAGCTCACCAGGCAGGCTAGACACAGATACGCAGTATTTT. This chain connects TRBV18 to TRBJ2-3, with D uncertain. V lost 2 bases and J lost 2, with 11 bases in between. This CDR3 has 15 residues. Germline-derived CDR1 and CDR2 are KGHSH and LQKENI. The variable domain in full, completed from reference TRBV18 and TRBJ2-3, reads NAGVMQNPRHLVRRRGQEARLRCSPMKGHSHVYWYRQLPEEGLKFMVYLQKENIIDESGMPKERFSAEFPKEGPSILRIQQVVRGDSAAYFCASSPGRLDTDTQYFGPGTRLTVL.

The table lists this clonotype with a few counts. The V gene is TRBV27, the J gene TRBJ1-4; D not resolved. This CDR3 comprises 18 residues. CDR1 and CDR2 from the germline V gene are MNHEY and SMNVEV (reference sequence). The germline V and J ends were trimmed by 2 bases and 3 bases, with 19 bases remaining between them. The CDR3 nucleotides are TGTGCCAGCAGTTTACGCCAAAACCTTATCCCATCTAATGAAAAACTGTTTTTT. Protein product: CASSLRQNLIPSNEKLFF.

The chain joins TRBV19 to TRBJ2-7; 12 bases fit TRBD2. Trimming took 3 bases from V and 3 from J; bases not matched to a gene: 12. CDR3 length: 18 amino acids. Looked up from germline, CDR1 is LNHDA and CDR2 is SQIVND (reference sequence). The CDR3 sequence is CASSMALAGGLVFYEQYF. DNA for the CDR3: TGTGCCAGTAGTATGGCCCTAGCGGGAGGGCTGGTTTTCTACGAGCAGTACTTC.

This clonotype is classed as medium-sized. The chain couples TRBV29-1 to TRBJ1-2; TRBD1 aligns across 9 bases. CDR1 and CDR2 from the germline V gene are SQVTM and ANQGSEA. The CDR3 is 12 amino acids. With V trimmed by 6 bases and J by 6 bases, 5 bases remained unmatched. CDR3: CSVGTGTHGYTF. CDR3 in DNA: TGCAGCGTGGGGACAGGGACTCATGGCTACACCTTC.

This clonotype has just a few counts. The V gene is TRBV6-5, the J gene TRBJ2-7; TRBD1 is a possible D gene (6 bases). Germline CDR1 reads MNHEY; CDR2 reads SVGAGI. The CDR3 totals 15 residues. V lost 6 bases to trimming and J lost 2 bases, with 17 bases between them. CDR3 sequence reads: CASSPVTGGPYEQYF. The CDR3 DNA reads TGTGCCAGCAGCCCTGTGACAGGAGGACCCTACGAGCAGTACTTC.

The chain carries TRBV6-5 and TRBJ1-1; no clear D. This CDR3 region has 13 residues. The germline V gene encodes CDR1 MNHEY and CDR2 SVGAGI. Between the trimmed V and J ends, which lost 5 bases and 1 base, there was a span of 8 bases. This CDR3 reads CASSRPGNTEAFF. In nucleotides, the CDR3 is TGTGCCAGCAGTCGTCCGGGGAACACTGAAGCTTTCTTT.

The table lists this clonotype with a few counts. The genes are TRBV7-2 and TRBJ2-4, with D tentatively TRBD1 (7 bases). The V end lost 3 bases, the J end lost 2 bases, and 20 bases lay between the germline ends. Germline V lookup: CDR1 SGHTA, CDR2 FQGNSA. The CDR3 has 18 amino acids. Here the CDR3 reads CASSFDREEVSTKNIQYF. The CDR3 region has the DNA TGTGCCAGCAGCTTCGACAGGGAGGAGGTCTCTACCAAAAACATTCAGTACTTC.

J is TRBJ2-5 and V is TRBV6-5; 12 nucleotides align to TRBD1. V lost 8 bases and J lost 4; bases outside the gene matches: 2. Germline V gives CDR1 MNHEY, CDR2 SVGAGI. The CDR3 is made up of 13 amino acids. For the CDR3, the DNA is TGTGCCAGCGGGGACAGGGGGCGAGAGACCCAGTACTTC. This codes for CASGDRGRETQYF.

The chain employs TRBV7-2 and TRBJ2-3; D may be TRBD1 (5 bases). V lost 6 bases and J lost 5, with 12 bases in between. The CDR3 has 13 residues. Looked up from germline, CDR1 is SGHTA and CDR2 is FQGNSA. The CDR3, as DNA: TGTGCCAGCAGACAGGCGGCGCAAGATACGCAGTATTTT. Protein: CASRQAAQDTQYF.

The chain carries TRBV6-1 and TRBJ1-2; TRBD1 is a possible D gene (5 bases). CDR3 size: 18 residues. Looked up from germline, CDR1 is MNHNS and CDR2 is SASEGT. Trimming removed 5 bases at V and 3 bases at J, with 25 bases between. Here the CDR3 DNA reads TGTGCCAGCAGTCGCACATATTCCGGGACCTTGAGGGACTATGGCTACACCTTC. The encoded protein is CASSRTYSGTLRDYGYTF.

This clonotype was observed a handful of times. The DNA for the CDR3 is TGTGCCAGCAGTCCCGGGGACCTCAGGAAGGAAAAACTGTTTTTT. Translated: CASSPGDLRKEKLFF. The chain is built from TRBV6-6 and TRBJ1-4, with a possible D match to TRBD1 (5 bases). Germline-derived CDR1 and CDR2 are MNHNY and SVGAGI (reference sequence). The CDR3 has 15 amino acids. Trimming shortened V by 5 bases and J by 8 bases, and 18 bases separated the two germline ends.

The chain links TRBV6-5 to TRBJ2-7; a possible D gene is TRBD2 (6 bases). Germline CDR1 and CDR2: MNHEY and SVGAGI. The CDR3 consists of 14 residues. CDR3 nucleotides: TGTGCCAGCAGTGACGGGACTGAGACCTACGAGCGGTACGTC. It encodes CASSDGTETYERYV.

By sample share, this clonotype is medium-sized. V and J are TRBV19 and TRBJ2-2, with 11 nucleotides matching TRBD2. CDR3 length equals 17 residues. Germline values: CDR1 LNHDA, CDR2 SQIVND (reference sequence). V lost 7 bases to trimming and J lost 0 bases; unmatched junction nucleotides: 7. CDR3 coding DNA: TGTGCCAGTACCGGGACTAGCGGATTTTCGAACACCGGGGAGCTGTTTTTT. Amino acid sequence: CASTGTSGFSNTGELFF.

This clonotype counts as medium-sized. J is TRBJ2-2 and V is TRBV18; D is perhaps TRBD2 (5 bases). Germline V gene sequence: CDR1 KGHSH, CDR2 LQKENI. The CDR3 sequence is 14 residues long. V was shortened by 2 bases and J by 7 bases, with 11 bases between the two germline ends. As DNA, the CDR3 is TGTGCCAGCTCACCAATGGACTTCGGCGGGGAGCTGTTTTTT. This codes for CASSPMDFGGELFF.

The chain uses TRBV7-6 and TRBJ2-1; 12 positions agree with TRBD2. V lost 5 bases and J lost 5; bases outside the gene matches: 7. The CDR3 spans 16 residues. The germline V gene has CDR1 SGHVS and CDR2 FNYEAQ. The CDR3: CASSHRGLAGNNEQFF. The CDR3 DNA reads as TGTGCCAGCAGCCACCGCGGACTAGCGGGGAACAATGAGCAGTTCTTC.

This clonotype is medium-sized in the sample. The chain links TRBV29-1 to TRBJ1-1, with no clear D. From germline, CDR1 is SQVTM and CDR2 ANQGSEA. This CDR3 has 12 residues. Trimming left V 4 bases short and J 3 bases short, with 9 bases between. The CDR3, as DNA: TGCAGCGTTGTGGCCGTGGACACTGAAGCTTTCTTT. Its translation is CSVVAVDTEAFF.

This clonotype ranks as large. The chain links TRBV15 to TRBJ1-3, with D tentatively TRBD1 (6 bases). The CDR3 covers 19 residues. Germline assignment: CDR1 LNHNV and CDR2 YYDKDF (reference sequence). V was pared by 0 bases and J by 9 bases, with 27 bases between. The CDR3 loop is CATSREGAMGESARRTIYF. The CDR3 DNA reads as TGTGCCACCAGCAGAGAGGGGGCAATGGGAGAGTCGGCGCGTCGCACCATATATTTT.